This TCR beta chain was sequenced during a study of post-analysis software for immune sequencing data. Whole-study context: Recorded disease courses covered relapsing-remitting, secondary progressive and progressive-relapsing multiple sclerosis. Some patients had no subtype annotation. Study-wide points: Comparison of patients with controls showed five TRBV segments more frequent in patients, TRBV5-6, TRBV5-1 and TRBV20-1 among them. For normalized Chao1 diversity, multiple sclerosis patients scored significantly lower than controls did.

V lost 6 bases and J lost 0; bases outside the gene matches: 12. The germline V gene encodes CDR1 MNHNS and CDR2 SASEGT. This CDR3 spans 19 amino acids. cDNA libraries of TCR beta carried unique molecular identifiers. The yield from around 1 to 10 million T cells was roughly 500,000 cDNA molecules in total. TCRdb re-derived calls from the PCR reads in MiXCR, one entry per CDR3 protein. This sample has hundreds of thousands of distinct CDR3 sequences; less than 35% occur once, and the top ten carry approximately 0.55%. About this clonotype: Its antigen remains unidentified.

The receptor's source is a girl aged 10 to 17 with multiple sclerosis. The sequenced material came from blood. V gene TRBV6-1 combines with J gene TRBJ2-6; TRBD1 matches at 9 bases. CDR3 sequence (DNA): TGTGCCAGCAGGTCCCGTCCGGGACAGGGAGGCTCTGGGGCCAACGTCCTGACTTTC. Its translation: CASRSRPGQGGSGANVLTF.